Described below is a single T cell receptor (beta chain) sequence and its context. The data were obtained in a study of blood T cells in healthy people across ages. In terms of origin and age, donors were healthy Caucasian individuals from Russia aged roughly 6 to 100. Investigators took roughly 10 milliliters of peripheral blood from every donor. V shed 6 bases and J shed 2 bases, with 14 bases lying between them. This CDR3 region has 14 residues. CDR1 MNHEY and CDR2 SVGAGI come from the germline V gene. A second PCR, run for roughly 7 to 11 cycles, used a sample-barcoded 5' primer plus a J-beta primer mix. MiXCR was run by TCRdb on the 5' RACE reads, yielding one entry per CDR3 protein. The profile covers 1.5 million to 2 million distinct CDR3 sequences, with 28% appearing a single time and 7.7% taken by the ten largest.

This clonotype was sampled from a woman in her thirties in good health. The specimen sequenced was blood. The chain has TRBV6-5 and TRBJ2-7; maybe TRBD1 (5 bases). DNA of the CDR3: TGTGCCAGCAGCCGACATCAACAGGCCTACGAGCAGTACTTC. This gives the protein CASSRHQQAYEQYF.